This T cell receptor beta chain was observed in a study of early T cells in non-severe SARS-CoV-2 infection. Study-wide points: Matching with VDJdb favored anti-spike CD8 responses (missing private and CD4 specificities).

One entry per CDR3 protein results from TCRdb running MiXCR on the 5' RACE reads. Here the sample spans fewer than 50,000 distinct CDR3 sequences, more than 9% being singletons. In its sample, this clonotype was seen many times. Its target is unknown. Germline assignment: CDR1 SGHVS and CDR2 FQNEAQ. This CDR3 spans 11 amino acids. Trimming shortened V by 3 bases and J by 7 bases, and 6 bases separated the two germline ends. The chain links TRBV7-8 to TRBJ1-2, with unresolved D. The receptor was isolated from an adult who was a healthcare worker with PCR-confirmed SARS-CoV-2 infection or an uninfected control (not recorded which). The sample comprised whole blood. CDR3 amino acids: CASSLRGGYTF. The CDR3 nucleotides are TGTGCCAGCAGCTTGCGGGGTGGCTACACCTTC.